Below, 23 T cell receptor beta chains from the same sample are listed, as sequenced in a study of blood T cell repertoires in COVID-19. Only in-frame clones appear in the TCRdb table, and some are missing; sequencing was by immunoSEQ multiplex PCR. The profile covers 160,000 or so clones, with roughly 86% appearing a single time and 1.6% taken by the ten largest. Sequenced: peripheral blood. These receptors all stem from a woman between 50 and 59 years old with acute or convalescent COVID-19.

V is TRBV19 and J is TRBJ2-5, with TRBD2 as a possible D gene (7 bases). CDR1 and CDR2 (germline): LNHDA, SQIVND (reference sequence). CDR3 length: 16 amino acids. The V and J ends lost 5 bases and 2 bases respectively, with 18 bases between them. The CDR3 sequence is CASSLGASGYQETQYF. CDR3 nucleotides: TGTGCCAGTAGTCTGGGGGCTAGCGGATATCAAGAGACCCAGTACTTC.

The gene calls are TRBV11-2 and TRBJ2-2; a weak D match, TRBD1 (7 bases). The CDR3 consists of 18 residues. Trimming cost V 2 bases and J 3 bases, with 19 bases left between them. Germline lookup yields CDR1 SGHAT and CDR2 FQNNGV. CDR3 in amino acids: CASSLRFRGDNDTGELFF. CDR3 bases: TGTGCCAGCAGCTTAAGGTTCAGGGGGGATAATGACACCGGGGAGCTGTTTTTT. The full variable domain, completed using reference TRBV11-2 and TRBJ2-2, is EAGVAQSPRYKIIEKRQSVAFWCNPISGHATLYWYQQILGQGPKLLIQFQNNGVVDDSQLPKDRFSAERLKGVDSTLKIQPAKLEDSAVYLCASSLRFRGDNDTGELFFGEGSRLTVL.

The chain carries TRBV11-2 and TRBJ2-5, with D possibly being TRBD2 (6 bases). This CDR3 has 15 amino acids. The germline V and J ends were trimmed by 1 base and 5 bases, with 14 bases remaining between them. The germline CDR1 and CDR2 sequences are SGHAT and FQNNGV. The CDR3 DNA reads TGTGCCAGCAGCTTAGGGCGGGGTTACGGGGAGACCCAGTACTTC. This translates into CASSLGRGYGETQYF.

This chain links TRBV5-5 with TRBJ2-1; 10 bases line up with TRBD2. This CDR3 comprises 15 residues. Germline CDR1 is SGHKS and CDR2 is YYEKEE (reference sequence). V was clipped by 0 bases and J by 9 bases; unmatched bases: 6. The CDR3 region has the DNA TGTGCCAGCAGCTTGGGTCCTAGCGGGGGAGGTGAGCAGTTCTTC. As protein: CASSLGPSGGGEQFF.

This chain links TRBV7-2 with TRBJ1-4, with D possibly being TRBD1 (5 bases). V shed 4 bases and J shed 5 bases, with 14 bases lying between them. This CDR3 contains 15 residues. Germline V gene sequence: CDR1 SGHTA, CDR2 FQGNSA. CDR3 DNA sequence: TGTGCCAGCAGCTCTTCGACAGCCGTCAATGAAAAACTGTTTTTT. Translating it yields CASSSSTAVNEKLFF.

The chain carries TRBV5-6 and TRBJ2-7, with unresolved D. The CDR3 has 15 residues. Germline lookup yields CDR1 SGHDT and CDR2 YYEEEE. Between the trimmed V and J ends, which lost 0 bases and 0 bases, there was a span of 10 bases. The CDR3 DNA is TGTGCCAGCAGCTTGGATGGGCCTGCCTCCTACGAGCAGTACTTC. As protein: CASSLDGPASYEQYF.

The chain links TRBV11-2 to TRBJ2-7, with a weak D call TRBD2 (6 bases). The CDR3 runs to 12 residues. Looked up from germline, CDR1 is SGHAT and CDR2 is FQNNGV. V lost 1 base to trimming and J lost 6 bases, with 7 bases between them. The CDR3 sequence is CASSLGGVEQYF. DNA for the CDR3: TGTGCCAGCAGCTTAGGGGGGGTCGAGCAGTACTTC.

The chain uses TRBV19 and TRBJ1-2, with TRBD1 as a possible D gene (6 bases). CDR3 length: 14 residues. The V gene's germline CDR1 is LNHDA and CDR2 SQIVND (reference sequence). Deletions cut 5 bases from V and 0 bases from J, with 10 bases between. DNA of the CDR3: TGTGCCAGTAGTGGACAGAAGACTAACTATGGCTACACCTTC. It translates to CASSGQKTNYGYTF.

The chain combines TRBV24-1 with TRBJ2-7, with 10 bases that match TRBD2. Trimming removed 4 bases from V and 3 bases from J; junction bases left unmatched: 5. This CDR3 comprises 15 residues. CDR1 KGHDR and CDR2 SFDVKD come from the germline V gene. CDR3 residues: CATSDSSGGNYEQYF. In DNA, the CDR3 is TGTGCCACCAGTGACTCTAGCGGGGGCAACTACGAGCAGTACTTC.

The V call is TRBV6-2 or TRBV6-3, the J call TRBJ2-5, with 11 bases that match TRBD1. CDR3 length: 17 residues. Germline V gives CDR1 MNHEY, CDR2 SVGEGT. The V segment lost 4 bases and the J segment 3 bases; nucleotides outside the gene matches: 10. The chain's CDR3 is CASSFNFRDRGKETQYF. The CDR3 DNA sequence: TGTGCCAGCAGTTTCAACTTTCGGGACAGGGGGAAAGAGACCCAGTACTTC.

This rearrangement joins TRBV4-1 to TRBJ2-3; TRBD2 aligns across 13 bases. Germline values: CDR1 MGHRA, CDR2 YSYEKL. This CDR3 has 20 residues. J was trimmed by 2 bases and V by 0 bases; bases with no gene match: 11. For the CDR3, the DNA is TGCGCCAGCAGCCAAGAGGACCCCGGGACTAGCGGGGCCTACACAGATACGCAGTATTTT. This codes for CASSQEDPGTSGAYTDTQYF.

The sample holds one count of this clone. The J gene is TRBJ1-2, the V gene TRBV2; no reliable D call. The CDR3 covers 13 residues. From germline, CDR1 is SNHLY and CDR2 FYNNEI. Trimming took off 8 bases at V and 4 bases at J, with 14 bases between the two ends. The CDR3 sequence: CASLPDAGYGYTF. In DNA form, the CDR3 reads TGTGCCAGCCTTCCGGACGCGGGCTATGGCTACACCTTC.

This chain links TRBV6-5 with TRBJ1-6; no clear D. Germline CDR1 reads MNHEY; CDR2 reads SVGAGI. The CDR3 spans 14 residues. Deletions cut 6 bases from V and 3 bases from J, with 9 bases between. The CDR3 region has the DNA TGTGCCAGCAGCCAGCGATTCTATAATTCACCCCTCCACTTT. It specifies CASSQRFYNSPLHF.

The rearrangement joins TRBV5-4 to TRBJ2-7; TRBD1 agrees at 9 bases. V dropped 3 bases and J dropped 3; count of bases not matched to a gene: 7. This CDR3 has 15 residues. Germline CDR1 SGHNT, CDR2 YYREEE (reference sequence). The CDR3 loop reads CASSSAGTGRYEQYF. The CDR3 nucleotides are TGTGCCAGCAGCTCCGCCGGGACAGGGCGCTACGAGCAGTACTTC.

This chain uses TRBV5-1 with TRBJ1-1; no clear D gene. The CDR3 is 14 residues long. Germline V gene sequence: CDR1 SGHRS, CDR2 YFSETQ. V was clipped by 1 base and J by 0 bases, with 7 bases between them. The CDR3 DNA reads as TGCGCCAGCAGCTTGTTCTCCGTGAACACTGAAGCTTTCTTT. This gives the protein CASSLFSVNTEAFF.

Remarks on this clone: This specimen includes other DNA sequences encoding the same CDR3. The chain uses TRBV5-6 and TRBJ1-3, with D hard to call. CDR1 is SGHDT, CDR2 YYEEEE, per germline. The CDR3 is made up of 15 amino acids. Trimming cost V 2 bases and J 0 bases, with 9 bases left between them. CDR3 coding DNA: TGTGCCAGCAGCTTCTCCCACAGCTCTGGAAACACCATATATTTT. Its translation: CASSFSHSSGNTIYF. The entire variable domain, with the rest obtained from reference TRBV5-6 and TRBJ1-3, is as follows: DAGVTQSPTHLIKTRGQQVTLRCSPKSGHDTVSWYQQALGQGPQFIFQYYEEEERQRGNFPDRFSGHQFPNYSSELNVNALLLGDSALYLCASSFSHSSGNTIYFGEGSWLTVV.

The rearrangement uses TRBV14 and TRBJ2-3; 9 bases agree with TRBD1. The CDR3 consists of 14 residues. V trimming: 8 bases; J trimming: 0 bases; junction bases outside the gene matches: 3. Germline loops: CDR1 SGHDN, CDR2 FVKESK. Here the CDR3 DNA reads TGTGCCAGCCGGACAGGGGTTAGCACAGATACGCAGTATTTT. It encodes CASRTGVSTDTQYF.

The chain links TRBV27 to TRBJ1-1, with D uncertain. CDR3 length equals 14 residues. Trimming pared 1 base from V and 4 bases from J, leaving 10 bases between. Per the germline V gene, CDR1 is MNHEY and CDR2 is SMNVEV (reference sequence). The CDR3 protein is CASSLFGRGTEAFF. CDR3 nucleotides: TGTGCCAGCAGTTTATTCGGTAGAGGCACTGAAGCTTTCTTT.

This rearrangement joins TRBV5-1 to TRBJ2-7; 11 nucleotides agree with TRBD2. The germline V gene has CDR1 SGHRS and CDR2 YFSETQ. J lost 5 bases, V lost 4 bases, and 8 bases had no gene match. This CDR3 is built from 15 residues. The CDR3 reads CASSPLTSGSNEQYF. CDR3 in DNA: TGCGCCAGCAGCCCCCTTACTAGCGGGAGCAACGAGCAGTACTTC.

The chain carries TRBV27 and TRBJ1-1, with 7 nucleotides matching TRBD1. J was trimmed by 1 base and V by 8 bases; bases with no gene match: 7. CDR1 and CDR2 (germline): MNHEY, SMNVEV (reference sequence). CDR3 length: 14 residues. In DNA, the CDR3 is TGTGCCAGCTTGACAGGGCTTGCGAACACTGAAGCTTTCTTT. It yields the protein CASLTGLANTEAFF.

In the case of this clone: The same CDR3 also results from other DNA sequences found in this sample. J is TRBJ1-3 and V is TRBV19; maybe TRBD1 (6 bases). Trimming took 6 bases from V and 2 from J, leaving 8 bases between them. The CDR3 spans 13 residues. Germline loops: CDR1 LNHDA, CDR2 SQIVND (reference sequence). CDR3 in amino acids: CASRRQAGNTIYF. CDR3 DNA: TGTGCCAGTAGGAGACAGGCTGGAAACACCATATATTTT.

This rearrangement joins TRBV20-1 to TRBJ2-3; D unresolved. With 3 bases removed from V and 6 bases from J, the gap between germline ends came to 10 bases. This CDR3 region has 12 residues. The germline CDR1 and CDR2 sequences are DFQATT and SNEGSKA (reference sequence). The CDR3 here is CSASGPRDTQYF. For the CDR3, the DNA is TGCAGTGCTAGTGGGCCCAGGGATACGCAGTATTTT.

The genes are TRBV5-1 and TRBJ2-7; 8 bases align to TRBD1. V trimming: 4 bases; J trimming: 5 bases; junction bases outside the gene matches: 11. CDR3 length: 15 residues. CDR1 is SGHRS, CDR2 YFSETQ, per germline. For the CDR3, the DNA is TGCGCCAGCAGCCCGGGTAGGACAGGGCGGGACGAGCAGTACTTC. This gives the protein CASSPGRTGRDEQYF. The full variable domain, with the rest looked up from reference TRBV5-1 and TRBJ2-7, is KAGVTQTPRYLIKTRGQQVTLSCSPISGHRSVSWYQQTPGQGLQFLFEYFSETQRNKGNFPGRFSGRQFSNSRSEMNVSTLELGDSALYLCASSPGRTGRDEQYFGPGTRLTVT.